The rows below give T cell receptor beta chains drawn from one sample of a study of blood T cell repertoires in COVID-19. Sequencing was performed with immunoSEQ multiplex PCR; in TCRdb, only in-frame clones are kept and a portion is missing. The sample has around 140,000 clones; approximately 90% are singletons. Sequencing was carried out using PBMCs or T cells enriched from blood (not recorded which). These TCRs come from a man aged 45-65 years who had recovered from COVID-19. CDR3s include the opening cysteine and the closing phenylalanine or tryptophan. The D gene is left open where the match is weak. Rows give clone size only sometimes, using once, few, many, or a class for an expanded clone.

cdr3_nt,cdr3_aa,j_call,clone_size,v_call,d_call
TGTGCCATCAGTGATGGTTCGGGCAATCAGCCCCAGCATTTT,CAISDGSGNQPQHF,TRBJ1-5,.,TRBV10-3,.
TGTGCCAGCAGCGTATACGAGAAAGTCACAACTAATGAAAAACTGTTTTTT,CASSVYEKVTTNEKLFF,TRBJ1-4,.,TRBV9,.
TGTGCCAGCAGTGAAGTAGCGCATGGGCGCTACACCTTC,CASSEVAHGRYTF,TRBJ1-2,.,TRBV6-1,.
TGTGCCAGCAGCGGGGAGACCTACAATGAGCAGTTCTTC,CASSGETYNEQFF,TRBJ2-1,.,TRBV2,.
TGTGCCAGCAGTGCGTCGGGGGGGGCCTCCGATACGCAGTATTTT,CASSASGGASDTQYF,TRBJ2-3,medium-sized,TRBV6-4,TRBD2
TGCAGCGTGGGGACAGGGGGAGGCAATCAGCCCCAGCATTTT,CSVGTGGGNQPQHF,TRBJ1-5,.,TRBV29-1,TRBD1
TGTGCCACCAGCAGAGAGCTGGGACAGGTAAACACTGAAGCTTTCTTT,CATSRELGQVNTEAFF,TRBJ1-1,.,TRBV15,TRBD1
TGTGCCAGCAGCGGGGGACTAGCGGGGAACACCGGGGAGCTGTTTTTT,CASSGGLAGNTGELFF,TRBJ2-2,.,TRBV5-4,TRBD2
TGTGCCAGCAGCGTAGGAGGGAGTGTCGGCTATGGCTACACCTTC,CASSVGGSVGYGYTF,TRBJ1-2,.,TRBV9,.
TGTGCCAGCAGCTTAGTCAGGACAGATACGCAGTATTTT,CASSLVRTDTQYF,TRBJ2-3,.,TRBV7-9,.
TGTGCCAGCAGTCCCCGGACAGGGGGCCAGCCCCAGCATTTT,CASSPRTGGQPQHF,TRBJ1-5,.,TRBV28,TRBD1
TGTGCCAGCAGCCAAGATTGGGGGCGCAAAAATGAAGCTTTCTTT,CASSQDWGRKNEAFF,TRBJ1-1,.,TRBV4-2,.
TGCGCCAGCAGCTTGGTGAGCGGGATATTCACCGGGGAGCTGTTTTTT,CASSLVSGIFTGELFF,TRBJ2-2,.,TRBV5-1,TRBD2
TGTGCCAGCAGTGATATAGGAGGAACCCAAGAGACCCAGTACTTC,CASSDIGGTQETQYF,TRBJ2-5,.,TRBV2,.
TGCGCCAGCAGCTTGAACACAGGGGGAGGGGAGACCCAGTACTTC,CASSLNTGGGETQYF,TRBJ2-5,.,TRBV5-1,.
TGTGCCAGCAGCGACCACAATATAGGGGGTAGAAACACCATATATTTT,CASSDHNIGGRNTIYF,TRBJ1-3,few,TRBV11-2,.
TGTGCCAGCAGTTACCGGGTTGGCAGGGACTATGGCTACACCTTC,CASSYRVGRDYGYTF,TRBJ1-2,.,TRBV6-2/TRBV6-3,.
TGCAGTGCTAGATTAGGGGAGCCCCAGCATTTT,CSARLGEPQHF,TRBJ1-5,.,TRBV20-1,.
TGTGCCAGCAGCTTGGAAGGGGAGGACACCATATATTTT,CASSLEGEDTIYF,TRBJ1-3,.,TRBV5-6,.
TGTGCCAGCAGCCCAACAGGGAGGGGGATGAATTCACCCCTCCACTTT,CASSPTGRGMNSPLHF,TRBJ1-6,.,TRBV7-6,.
TGTGCCAGCATTGGAGATAATGAGCAGTTCTTC,CASIGDNEQFF,TRBJ2-1,.,TRBV6-5,.
TGTGCCAGCAGCCATGGACAGACATCCACAGATACGCAGTATTTT,CASSHGQTSTDTQYF,TRBJ2-3,.,TRBV5-6,.
TGCGCCAGCAGCCAAGATCGAGTGGGCAGGTCGGATCCTCGCGAGCAGTACTTC,CASSQDRVGRSDPREQYF,TRBJ2-7,.,TRBV4-1,.
TGTGCCAGCAGGGGGGGAGGCAATCAGCCCCAGCATTTT,CASRGGGNQPQHF,TRBJ1-5,.,TRBV6-5,.
TGTGCCACCAGCAGAGTTTTAGGACAGGGGAACACCGGGGAGCTGTTTTTT,CATSRVLGQGNTGELFF,TRBJ2-2,.,TRBV15,TRBD1
TGCGCCAGCAGCCCACTCCGGGGACAGGGGGCTGGCTACACCTTC,CASSPLRGQGAGYTF,TRBJ1-2,.,TRBV4-1,TRBD1
TGTGCCAGCAGCTTAGCTGGGACACAATCTCAGCCCCAGCATTTT,CASSLAGTQSQPQHF,TRBJ1-5,.,TRBV7-2,.
TGTGCCAGTAGCCCAGACAGGGGGTTCTCTGGCTACACCTTC,CASSPDRGFSGYTF,TRBJ1-2,.,TRBV19,TRBD1
TGTGCCACCTCCGGAGACAGGGCTAATCAGCCCCAGCATTTT,CATSGDRANQPQHF,TRBJ1-5,.,TRBV19,TRBD1
TGTGCCAGCTCACAACAGGGACAGGGGAACGAGCAGTACTTC,CASSQQGQGNEQYF,TRBJ2-7,few,TRBV18,TRBD1
TGTGCCAGCAGCTTAAGGGGTTTAGGAACTGAAGCTTTCTTT,CASSLRGLGTEAFF,TRBJ1-1,.,TRBV7-2,.
TGCGCCAGCAGCCAAGATATCAAAGCTAGCGGGACTAAAGGGGGTGAGCAGTTCTTC,CASSQDIKASGTKGGEQFF,TRBJ2-1,.,TRBV4-3,TRBD2
TGTGCCAGTAGTATAGAAAGAACAGGGTATGGCTACACCTTC,CASSIERTGYGYTF,TRBJ1-2,.,TRBV19,.
TGTGCCAGCAGCATGGGACAGTACGAGCAGTACTTC,CASSMGQYEQYF,TRBJ2-7,.,TRBV5-6,TRBD1
TGTGCCAGCAGCTTATATGTGAACACCGGGGAGCTGTTTTTT,CASSLYVNTGELFF,TRBJ2-2,.,TRBV7-3,.
TGTGCCAGCAGTTACGGCGGGACAGGGTTCGGGTACGAGCAGTACTTC,CASSYGGTGFGYEQYF,TRBJ2-7,.,TRBV6-2/TRBV6-3,TRBD1
TGTGCCAGCAGTGATGCGGGTAGGGCCTACAATGAGCAGTTCTTC,CASSDAGRAYNEQFF,TRBJ2-1,.,TRBV6-1,.
TGTGCCAGTAGTAGGGAGAGGAATCAGCCCCAGCATTTT,CASSRERNQPQHF,TRBJ1-5,.,TRBV19,.
TGTGCCACCTGGGGACACAACTACGAGCAGTACTTC,CATWGHNYEQYF,TRBJ2-7,.,TRBV28,.
TGTGCCAGCAGCTCTGACCGGGGGGCAGGATCACCCCTCCACTTT,CASSSDRGAGSPLHF,TRBJ1-6,.,TRBV5-4,.
TGTGCCAGCAGTACGCGGGACAGGGGCTATGGCTACACCTTC,CASSTRDRGYGYTF,TRBJ1-2,.,TRBV28,TRBD1
TGTGCCAGCAGCGTAGCCGTGAACACTGAAGCTTTCTTT,CASSVAVNTEAFF,TRBJ1-1,few,TRBV9,.
TGTGCCAGCAGCTTAGCGAGTAGTAGCGGGGGGGCCTTGATCTTC,CASSLASSSGGALIF,TRBJ2-1,.,TRBV7-2,TRBD2
TGTGCCAGCAGCTTAGAGGGGGAACGGTGGCAGCCCCAGCATTTT,CASSLEGERWQPQHF,TRBJ1-5,.,TRBV7-2,.
TGTGCCAGCAGCCCCCCGGCAGCGGCGGGAGAGACCCAGTACTTC,CASSPPAAAGETQYF,TRBJ2-5,few,TRBV5-4,.
TGTGCCAGCAGCGTAAATACAGGGGATGAGCCCCAGCATTTT,CASSVNTGDEPQHF,TRBJ1-5,.,TRBV9,TRBD1
TGTGCCAGCGCTCGGACAGCTAGCAATCAGCCCCAGCATTTT,CASARTASNQPQHF,TRBJ1-5,few,TRBV2,.
TGTGCCAGCAGCGTGGACAGGGACTACGAGCAGTACTTC,CASSVDRDYEQYF,TRBJ2-7,.,TRBV11-3,TRBD1
TGTGCCAGCAGCAAGACAGCGTTGCGCACTGAAGCTTTCTTT,CASSKTALRTEAFF,TRBJ1-1,once,TRBV9,.
TGTGCCAGCAGTTTTAGTAGGAGTTCCTATGGCTACACCTTC,CASSFSRSSYGYTF,TRBJ1-2,.,TRBV27,.